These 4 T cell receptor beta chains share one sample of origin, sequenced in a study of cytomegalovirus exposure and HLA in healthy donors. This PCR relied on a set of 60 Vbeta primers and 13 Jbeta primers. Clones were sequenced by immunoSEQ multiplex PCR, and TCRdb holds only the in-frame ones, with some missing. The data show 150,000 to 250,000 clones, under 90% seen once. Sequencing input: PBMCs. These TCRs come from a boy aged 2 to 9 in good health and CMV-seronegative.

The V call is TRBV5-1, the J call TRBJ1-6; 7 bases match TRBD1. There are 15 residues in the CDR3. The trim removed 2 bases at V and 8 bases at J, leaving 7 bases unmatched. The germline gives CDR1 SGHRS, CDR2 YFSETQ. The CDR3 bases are TGCGCCAGCAGCTTACGGGACAGTCCGTATTCACCCCTCCACTTT. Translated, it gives CASSLRDSPYSPLHF.

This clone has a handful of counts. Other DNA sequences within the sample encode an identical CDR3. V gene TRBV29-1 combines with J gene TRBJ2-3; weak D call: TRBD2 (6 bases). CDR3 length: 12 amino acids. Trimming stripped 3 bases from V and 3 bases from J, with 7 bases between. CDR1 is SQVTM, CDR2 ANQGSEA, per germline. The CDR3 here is CSVDGGTDTQYF. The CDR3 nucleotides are TGCAGCGTTGACGGAGGGACAGATACGCAGTATTTT.

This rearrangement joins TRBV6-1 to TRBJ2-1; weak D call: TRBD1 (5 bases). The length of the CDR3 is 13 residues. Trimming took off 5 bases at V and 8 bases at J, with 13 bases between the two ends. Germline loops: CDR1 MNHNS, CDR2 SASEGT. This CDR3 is CASSSGHADEQFF. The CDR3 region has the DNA TGTGCCAGCAGTTCAGGACACGCGGATGAGCAGTTCTTC.

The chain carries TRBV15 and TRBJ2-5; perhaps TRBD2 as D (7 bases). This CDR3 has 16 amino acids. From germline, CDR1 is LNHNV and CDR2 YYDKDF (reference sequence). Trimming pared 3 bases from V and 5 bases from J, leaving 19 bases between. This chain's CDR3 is CATSSRGAPTRETQYF. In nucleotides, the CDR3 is TGTGCCACCAGCAGCCGGGGGGCACCTACCCGGGAGACCCAGTACTTC.